These 11 T cell receptor beta chains came from one sample sequenced in a study of immune characterization of retroperitoneal liposarcoma. TCRdb reprocessed the PCR reads with MiXCR, giving one entry per CDR3 protein. The sample consists of about 10,000 distinct CDR3 sequences, more than 25% of them appearing once. What was sequenced was tumor tissue. The receptors shown here come from a male donor with retroperitoneal liposarcoma.

This clonotype was seen a handful of times. This chain connects TRBV6-5 to TRBJ2-7; D may be TRBD1 or TRBD2 (6 bases each). The last part of the DNA fits TRBJ2-5 better; the J call may be wrong. Germline CDR1 and CDR2: MNHEY and SVGAGI. This CDR3 is built from 14 residues. This CDR3 reads CASTGWGAGETQYF. The CDR3 DNA follows: TGTGCCAGCACTGGATGGGGGGCTGGGGAGACCCAGTACTTC.

This clonotype was picked up many times. At one boundary the junction diverges from the germline segment, which might be a read error. This chain connects TRBV12-3 or TRBV12-4 to TRBJ2-1; 9 bases match TRBD2. This CDR3 is built from 14 residues. CDR3 sequence: CASSVAGVGDEQFF. DNA of the CDR3: TGTGCCAGCAGTGTAGCGGGAGTAGGCGATGAGCAGTTCTTC.

The V call is TRBV6-1, the J call TRBJ2-2; 7 positions agree with TRBD1. CDR1 is MNHNS and CDR2 is SASEGT in the germline V gene. The CDR3 loop spans 14 amino acids. J gave up 5 bases and V 8 bases, and 8 bases lay outside the gene matches. This CDR3 reads CASGEHRGTGELFF. The DNA of the CDR3 is TGTGCCAGCGGAGAACACAGGGGAACCGGGGAGCTGTTTTTT.

The chain is built from TRBV6-1 and TRBJ2-1, with 7 bases that match TRBD2. The J call is in doubt because the DNA end fits TRBJ2-7 better. The V gene's germline CDR1 is MNHNS and CDR2 SASEGT. The CDR3 contains 12 residues. The CDR3 region is CASSGLALEQYF. The DNA of the CDR3 is TGTGCCAGCAGTGGACTAGCCCTCGAGCAGTACTTC.

This clonotype has a count of ten or more. The J gene is TRBJ2-6, the V gene TRBV6-1; D is possibly TRBD1 (6 bases). Germline lookup yields CDR1 MNHNS and CDR2 SASEGT. Trimming left V 0 bases short and J 0 bases short, with 6 bases between. The CDR3 is 16 residues long. This chain's CDR3 is CASSEADSSGANVLTF. As DNA, the CDR3 is TGTGCCAGCAGTGAAGCGGACAGCTCTGGGGCCAACGTCCTGACTTTC.

This clonotype was seen more than once but under ten times. This chain links TRBV6-1 with TRBJ2-2; 7 bases map to TRBD1. This CDR3 is 18 amino acids long. The V segment lost 5 bases and the J segment 6 bases; nucleotides outside the gene matches: 18. Germline V CDR1 and CDR2: MNHNS, SASEGT. The CDR3 reads CASSPKIGATGAAGELFF. CDR3 nucleotides: TGTGCCAGCAGTCCCAAAATAGGGGCTACAGGGGCAGCCGGGGAGCTGTTTTTT.

This clonotype is categorized as medium-sized. The chain has TRBV6-1 and TRBJ2-7; D may correspond to TRBD1 or TRBD2 (7 bases each). The CDR3 covers 14 residues. Germline CDR1 MNHNS, CDR2 SASEGT. V was trimmed by 11 bases and J by 0 bases, leaving 17 bases between them. CDR3 residues: CASVGGDSSYEQYF. The DNA for the CDR3 is TGTGCCTCGGTGGGGGGGGACAGCTCCTACGAGCAGTACTTC.

The CDR3 nucleotides read TGTGCCAGCAGTGCGTACAGGGATATTGAAGCTTTCTTT. Protein: CASSAYRDIEAFF. The chain couples TRBV6-1 to TRBJ1-1, with D possibly matching TRBD1 (6 bases). The ends were cut back, 4 bases at V and 7 bases at J, with 13 bases in the middle. The CDR3 is 13 residues long. Per the germline V gene, CDR1 is MNHNS and CDR2 is SASEGT.

Points on this clonotype: This may be a read error, as it is one base from a much larger clone. The V gene is TRBV6-7, the J gene TRBJ2-3; 7 nucleotides line up with TRBD1. TRBV6-7 is an open reading frame whose function is uncertain. This CDR3 spans 13 amino acids. V was pared by 11 bases and J by 12 bases, with 17 bases of the junction left unmatched. The CDR3 loop reads CAVDRERVQPQYF. The CDR3 bases are TGTGCCGTCGACAGGGAAAGAGTTCAGCCCCAGTATTTT.

This clonotype was seen many times. The V call is TRBV6-1, the J call TRBJ2-1, with 9 bases fitting TRBD1. The V segment lost 6 bases and the J segment 10 bases; nucleotides outside the gene matches: 13. This CDR3 has 15 residues. Looked up from germline, CDR1 is MNHNS and CDR2 is SASEGT. The CDR3: CASRRDRESSYEQFF. The CDR3 DNA is TGTGCCAGCAGGAGGGACAGGGAGAGCTCCTACGAGCAGTTCTTC.

The rearrangement uses TRBV12-3 or TRBV12-4 and TRBJ1-5, with a tentative D call TRBD1 (6 bases). V lost 6 bases, J lost 0 bases, and 12 bases lay in between. This CDR3 region has 15 residues. CDR3 in DNA: TGTGCCAGCAGCAAAGGGGGGCCTAGCAATCAGCCCCAGCATTTT. This translates into CASSKGGPSNQPQHF.